The rows below give T cell receptor beta chains drawn from one sample of a study of T cell responses to AZD1222 COVID-19 vaccine. Sequencing used immunoSEQ multiplex PCR; TCRdb keeps in-frame clones, though not all of them. The sample consists of roughly 66,000 clones, roughly 84% of them appearing once. Sequencing was performed on peripheral blood, taken on day 0 of AZD1222 vaccination. These receptors all come from an adult in good health. CDR3s include the opening cysteine and the closing phenylalanine or tryptophan. Each record gives: CDR3 protein, V gene.

cdr3_aa: CASSLGSEQYF; v_call: TRBV27
cdr3_aa: CASSLWGAEQYF; v_call: TRBV4-2
cdr3_aa: CASSLGRYGYTF; v_call: TRBV11-3
cdr3_aa: CASRIQGSNQPQHF; v_call: TRBV6-6
cdr3_aa: CATTGGKSYEQYF; v_call: TRBV24-1
cdr3_aa: CSVEPGQSYGYTF; v_call: TRBV29-1
cdr3_aa: CASSPLGYYGYTF; v_call: TRBV6-5
cdr3_aa: CASSLGSSGGTDTQYF; v_call: TRBV18
cdr3_aa: CASRDRVRGYTF; v_call: TRBV6-1
cdr3_aa: CSVEVRSPYGYTF; v_call: TRBV29-1
cdr3_aa: CASKSRGTDTQYF; v_call: TRBV27
cdr3_aa: CASGLGQDTEAFF; v_call: TRBV12-5
cdr3_aa: CASSLDLGAATNEKLFF; v_call: TRBV5-1
cdr3_aa: CASSLAGGRTDTQYF; v_call: TRBV7-2
cdr3_aa: CATSRGAGSGNTIYF; v_call: TRBV19
cdr3_aa: CASTDWEGDEQFF; v_call: TRBV11-2
cdr3_aa: CASSQSGVSYNSPLHF; v_call: TRBV27
cdr3_aa: CASIEASKTGELFF; v_call: TRBV2
cdr3_aa: CASSLDGAKTDTQYF; v_call: TRBV7-2
cdr3_aa: CASSVTGGPYEQYF; v_call: TRBV9
cdr3_aa: CASSSHSTGDYGYTF; v_call: TRBV27
cdr3_aa: CASSTEGGQPQHF; v_call: TRBV2
cdr3_aa: CASSLGVSGGREQYF; v_call: TRBV7-9
cdr3_aa: CASRAPGQSYGYTF; v_call: TRBV6-5
cdr3_aa: CASSQEPERGDEQYF; v_call: TRBV4-1
cdr3_aa: CASSLRGSPLEQYF; v_call: TRBV13
cdr3_aa: CAWSHGQDSNQPQHF; v_call: TRBV30
cdr3_aa: CASSELGVISNQPQHF; v_call: TRBV2
cdr3_aa: CASSDYNSPLHF; v_call: TRBV2
cdr3_aa: CASSYGRERSPLHF; v_call: TRBV6-5
cdr3_aa: CAISEGVEGRGEQYF; v_call: TRBV10-3
cdr3_aa: CASSAYQRTGAYGYTF; v_call: TRBV9
cdr3_aa: CSAQTSIYEQYF; v_call: TRBV29-1
cdr3_aa: CASSQDWETQYF; v_call: TRBV4-2
cdr3_aa: CSVRTALSGYTF; v_call: TRBV29-1
cdr3_aa: CSVETGGLPYEQYF; v_call: TRBV29-1
cdr3_aa: CASSQDTWADTQYF; v_call: TRBV4-3